This T cell receptor beta chain was sequenced for a study of blood T cell repertoires in COVID-19. On the study more broadly: In each case, the material was cDNA or gDNA derived from T cells, B-cell-depleted T cells, or PBMCs.

The CDR3 loop spans 12 amino acids. Trimming stripped 10 bases from V and 4 bases from J, with 13 bases between. CDR1 and CDR2 (germline): LNHDA, SQIVND (reference sequence). Per the original data handling: Reference gene primer amplification gave estimated nucleated cell counts. The table came from immunoSEQ multiplex PCR; TCRdb's copy has only in-frame clones and leaves some out. That table is the source of V, J and clone size, and D and trimming were worked out from the DNA. Among 90,000 to 150,000 clones listed, around 86% were seen once. V and J are TRBV19 and TRBJ1-2; D not resolved. The TCR comes from a man at least 80 years old with acute or convalescent COVID-19. The specimen was peripheral blood. As DNA, the CDR3 is TGTGCCACCGAAGGGAGAAGCTATGGCTACACCTTC. Protein product: CATEGRSYGYTF.